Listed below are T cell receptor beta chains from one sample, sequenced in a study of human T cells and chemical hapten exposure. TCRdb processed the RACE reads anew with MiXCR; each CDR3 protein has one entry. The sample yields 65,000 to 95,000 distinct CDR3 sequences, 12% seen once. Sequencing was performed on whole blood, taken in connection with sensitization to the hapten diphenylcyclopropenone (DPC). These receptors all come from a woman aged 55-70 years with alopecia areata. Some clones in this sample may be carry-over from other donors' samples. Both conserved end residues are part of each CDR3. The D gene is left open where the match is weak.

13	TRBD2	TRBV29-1	CSVERGGRKTQYF
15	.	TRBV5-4	CASSLAQHKNSPLHF
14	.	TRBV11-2	CASSTKHGPYEQYF
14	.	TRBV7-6	CASSLGWASNEQFF
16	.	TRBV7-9	CASRPDRQSTNEKLFF
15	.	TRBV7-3	CASSQGTASSSPLHF
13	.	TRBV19	CASSIDRGTKQFF
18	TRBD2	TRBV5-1	CASSPGLSGGPFTYEQYF
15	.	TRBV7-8	CASSSARTAAYEQYF
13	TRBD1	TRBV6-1	CASTGDSFYGYTF
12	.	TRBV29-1	CSDWDISAGYTF
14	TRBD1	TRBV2	CASIKQGARYEQYF
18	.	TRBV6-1	CASKDRWQENSYNSPLHF
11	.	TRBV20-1	CSAPLDGPQHF
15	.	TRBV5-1	CASSLATGYQETQYF
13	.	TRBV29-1	CSVEVSGGTEAFF
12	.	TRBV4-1	CASSGFLNEQFF
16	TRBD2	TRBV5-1	CASSPGLAGITDTQYF
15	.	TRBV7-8	CASSLWLQDPGGYTF
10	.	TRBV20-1	CSAPGVGAFF
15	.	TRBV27	CASSFSGQPYNEQFF
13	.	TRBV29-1	CSVEAPGGNEQFF
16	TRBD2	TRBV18	CASSPPSRGGQAEQFF
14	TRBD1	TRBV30	CAWSRGQMNTEAFF
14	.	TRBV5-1	CASSANRYLYEQYF
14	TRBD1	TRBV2	CASTEQGSTDTQYF
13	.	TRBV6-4	CASSEGNTGELFF
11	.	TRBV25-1	CASSEGAVRYF
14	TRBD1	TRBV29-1	CSVERQGKGETQYF
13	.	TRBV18	CASSPQSWETQYF
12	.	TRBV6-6	CASMVIGETQYF
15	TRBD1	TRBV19	CASSITSQGTGELFF
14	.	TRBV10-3	CAISRQAGMGGYTF
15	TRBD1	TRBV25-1	CASTDDRGGTDTQYF
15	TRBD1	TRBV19	CASSMGQAITDTQYF
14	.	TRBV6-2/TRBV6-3	CASSRISSYNEQFF
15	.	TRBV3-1	CASSNRREYNSPLHF
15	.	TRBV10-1	CASSESEGSDTEAFF
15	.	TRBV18	CASSPGATSNQPQHF
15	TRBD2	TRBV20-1	CSARSRRGGTGELFF
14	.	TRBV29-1	CSVGNFASTYEQYF
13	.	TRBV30	CAWTHRENSPLHF
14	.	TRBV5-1	CASGSGRFQETQYF
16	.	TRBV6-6	CASRPGKRMHSYEQYF
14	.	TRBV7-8	CASSLVPGYDTQYF
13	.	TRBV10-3	CAISGPANTEAFF
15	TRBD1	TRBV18	CASSLGQGANTEAFF
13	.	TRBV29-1	CSSCAGYTDTQYF
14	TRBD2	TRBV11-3	CASSLTSGADTQYF
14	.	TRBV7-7	CASSLGAQSYEQYF
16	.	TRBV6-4	CATPCDIAGSNQPQHF
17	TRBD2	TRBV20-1	CSARNLLLAGDSYEQYF
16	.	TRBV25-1	CASSDPKGGITGELFF
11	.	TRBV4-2	CASSQQETQYF
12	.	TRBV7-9	CASGHADREQFF
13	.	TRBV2	CAIPGDWPDTQYF
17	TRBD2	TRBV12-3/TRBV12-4	CASRTRLAGELSSEQFF
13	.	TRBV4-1	CASRPEIGSPLHF